These 7 T cell receptor beta chains were all obtained from the same sample, sequenced in a study of T cell repertoires in cytomegalovirus infection. MiXCR, run by TCRdb on the reads, gives a single entry per CDR3 protein. The sample lists some 900,000 distinct CDR3 sequences, roughly 33% occurring once. These receptors lack a known antigen. The source material was cultured CD8+ T cells from PBMCs, sampled from culture after CMV antigen stimulation. The receptors derive from a human donor in good health (CMV status not recorded). Some clones in this sample may be carry-over from other donors' samples.

This clonotype appeared many times. The chain recombines TRBV18 with TRBJ2-2, with TRBD1 matching over 7 bases. The germline V gene encodes CDR1 KGHSH and CDR2 LQKENI. Trimming at V came to 3 bases and at J to 7 bases, leaving 14 bases not matched to a gene. The length of the CDR3 is 17 residues. The CDR3: CASSPDVTGRYGGELFF. The CDR3, as DNA: TGTGCCAGCTCACCGGACGTGACAGGGCGTTACGGCGGGGAGCTGTTTTTT. The whole variable domain, filled in from reference TRBV18 and TRBJ2-2, reads NAGVMQNPRHLVRRRGQEARLRCSPMKGHSHVYWYRQLPEEGLKFMVYLQKENIIDESGMPKERFSAEFPKEGPSILRIQQVVRGDSAAYFCASSPDVTGRYGGELFFGEGSRLTVL.

In its sample, this clonotype was seen a few times. One junction end disagrees with the germline gene, perhaps due to a read error. The gene calls are TRBV7-6 and TRBJ2-2, with unresolved D. Germline V gene data show CDR1 as SGHVS and CDR2 as FNYEAQ. This CDR3 has 14 amino acids. The CDR3 region is CASSTLTSRGELFF. CDR3 coding DNA: TGTGCTAGCAGCACCTTGACAAGTCGGGGGGAGCTGTTTTTT. The whole variable domain, filled in from reference TRBV7-6 and TRBJ2-2, reads GAGVSQSPRYKVTKRGQDVALRCDPISGHVSLYWYRQALGQGPEFLTYFNYEAQQDKSGLPNDRFSAERPEGSISTLTIQRTEQRDSAMYRCASSTLTSRGELFFGEGSRLTVL.

This clonotype was seen ten or more times. This sequence joins TRBV6-6 and TRBJ2-7; D is perhaps TRBD1 (6 bases). V was pared by 4 bases and J by 3 bases, with 16 bases between. CDR3 length equals 15 residues. The V gene's germline CDR1 is MNHNY and CDR2 SVGAGI (reference sequence). The CDR3 DNA reads as TGTGCCAGCAGTTCCCCCCACAGGGAACTCTACGAGCAGTACTTC. It is translated as CASSSPHRELYEQYF.

This clonotype has more than one count but fewer than ten. V is TRBV6-5 and J is TRBJ2-7; perhaps TRBD1 as D (6 bases). Trimming stripped 0 bases from V and 4 bases from J, with 10 bases between. Germline V gives CDR1 MNHEY, CDR2 SVGAGI. This CDR3 contains 14 residues. DNA for the CDR3: TGTGCCAGCAGTTACTCGAAGGGGGTATACGAGCAGTACTTC. Translating gives CASSYSKGVYEQYF.

In its sample, this clonotype was seen a few times. The CDR3 coding sequence is TGTGCCAGCAGCTTATTGGGCGGGCCCTCCTACAATGAGCAGTTCTTC. Translating it yields CASSLLGGPSYNEQFF. This sequence joins TRBV13 and TRBJ2-1; tentatively, D is TRBD2 (5 bases). V shed 2 bases and J shed 0 bases, with 11 bases lying between them. Germline assignment: CDR1 PRHDT and CDR2 FYEKMQ (reference sequence). This CDR3 contains 16 residues.

The rearrangement links TRBV19 to TRBJ2-3, with D unclear. The CDR3 sequence is 12 residues long. Trimming removed 3 bases from V and 4 bases from J, with 5 bases in between. Germline assignment: CDR1 LNHDA and CDR2 SQIVND (reference sequence). The DNA of the CDR3 is TGTGCCAGTAGTATCCGATCAGATACGCAGTATTTT. This codes for CASSIRSDTQYF. The complete variable domain, with remaining parts taken from reference TRBV19 and TRBJ2-3, reads DGGITQSPKYLFRKEGQNVTLSCEQNLNHDAMYWYRQDPGQGLRLIYYSQIVNDFQKGDIAEGYSVSREKKESFPLTVTSAQKNPTAFYLCASSIRSDTQYFGPGTRLTVL.

This clonotype was observed at least ten times. The V and J genes are TRBV7-9 and TRBJ1-2, with TRBD1 matching 8 bases. Germline-derived CDR1 and CDR2 are SEHNR and FQNEAQ (reference sequence). The V gene end was trimmed by 6 bases and the J gene end by 8 bases; junction bases not matched to a gene: 5. The CDR3 sequence is 12 residues long. CDR3: CASSGQGRGYTF. In DNA, the CDR3 is TGTGCCAGCAGTGGACAGGGTAGGGGCTACACCTTC.